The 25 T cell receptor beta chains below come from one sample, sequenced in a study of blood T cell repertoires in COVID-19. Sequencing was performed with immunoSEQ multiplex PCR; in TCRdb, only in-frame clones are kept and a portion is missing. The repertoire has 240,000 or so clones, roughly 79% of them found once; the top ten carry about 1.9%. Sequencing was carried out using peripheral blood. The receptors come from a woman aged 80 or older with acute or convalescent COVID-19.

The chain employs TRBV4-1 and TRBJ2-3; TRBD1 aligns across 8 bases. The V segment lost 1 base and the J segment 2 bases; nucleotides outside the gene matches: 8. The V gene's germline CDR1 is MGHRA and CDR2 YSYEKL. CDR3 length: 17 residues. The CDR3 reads CASSQAGTGGATDTQYF. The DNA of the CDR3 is TGCGCCAGCAGCCAAGCCGGGACAGGAGGGGCCACAGATACGCAGTATTTT.

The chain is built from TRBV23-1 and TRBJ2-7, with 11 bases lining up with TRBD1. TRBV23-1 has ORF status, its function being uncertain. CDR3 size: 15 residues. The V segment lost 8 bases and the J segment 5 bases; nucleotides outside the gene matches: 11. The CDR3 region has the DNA TGCGCCAGCCTCCCGTCGGACAGGGGGCTGAACGAGCAGTACTTC. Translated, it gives CASLPSDRGLNEQYF.

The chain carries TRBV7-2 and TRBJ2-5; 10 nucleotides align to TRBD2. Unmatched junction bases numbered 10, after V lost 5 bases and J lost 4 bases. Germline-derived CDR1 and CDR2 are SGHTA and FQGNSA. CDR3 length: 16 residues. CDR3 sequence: CASSPKRGGVAETQYF. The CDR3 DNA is TGTGCCAGCAGCCCGAAGCGGGGGGGCGTCGCAGAGACCCAGTACTTC.

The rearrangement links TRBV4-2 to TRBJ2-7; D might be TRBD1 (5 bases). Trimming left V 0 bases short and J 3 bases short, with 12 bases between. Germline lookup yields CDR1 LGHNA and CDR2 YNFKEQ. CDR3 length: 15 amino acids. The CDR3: CASSQEGLSIYEQYF. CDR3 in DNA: TGTGCCAGCAGCCAAGAGGGGCTTTCCATCTACGAGCAGTACTTC.

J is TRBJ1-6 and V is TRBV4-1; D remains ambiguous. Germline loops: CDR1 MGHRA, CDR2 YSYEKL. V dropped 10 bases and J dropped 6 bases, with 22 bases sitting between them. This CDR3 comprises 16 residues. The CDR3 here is CATSGVGRGSNSPLHF. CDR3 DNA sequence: TGCGCCACCTCGGGAGTGGGGAGAGGAAGTAATTCACCCCTCCACTTT.

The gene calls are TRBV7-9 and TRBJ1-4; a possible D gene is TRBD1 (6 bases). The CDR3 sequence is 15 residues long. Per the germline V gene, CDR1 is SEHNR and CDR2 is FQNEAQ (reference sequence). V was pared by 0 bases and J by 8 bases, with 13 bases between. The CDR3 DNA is TGTGCCAGCAGCTTAGCTGCAGGGGCTGGGGAAAAACTGTTTTTT. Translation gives CASSLAAGAGEKLFF.

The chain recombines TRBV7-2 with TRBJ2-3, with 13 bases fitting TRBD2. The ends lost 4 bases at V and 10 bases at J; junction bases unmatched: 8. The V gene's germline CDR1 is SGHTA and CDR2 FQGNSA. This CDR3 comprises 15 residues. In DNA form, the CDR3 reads TGTGCCAGCAGCTCTACTAGCGGGAGGGACGGGGCGCAGTATTTT. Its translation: CASSSTSGRDGAQYF.

CDR3 protein: CASSLIASGGNEQFF. CDR3 in DNA: TGTGCCAGCAGCTTGATCGCGAGTGGAGGGAATGAGCAGTTCTTC. This chain links TRBV11-2 with TRBJ2-1; maybe TRBD2 (6 bases). Deletions cut 3 bases from V and 7 bases from J, with 16 bases between. The CDR3 extends over 15 amino acids. In germline, CDR1 is SGHAT, CDR2 FQNNGV.

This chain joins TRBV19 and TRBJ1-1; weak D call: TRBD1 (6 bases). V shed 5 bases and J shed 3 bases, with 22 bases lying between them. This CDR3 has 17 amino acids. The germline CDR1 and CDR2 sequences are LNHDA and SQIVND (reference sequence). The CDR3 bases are TGTGCCAGTAGTTTCGGCAGGGGCCGAAATCGAGACACTGAAGCTTTCTTT. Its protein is CASSFGRGRNRDTEAFF.

CDR3 residues: CATSDFGGEVETQYF. CDR3 in DNA: TGTGCCACCAGTGATTTCGGGGGGGAGGTGGAGACCCAGTACTTC. This sequence joins TRBV24-1 and TRBJ2-5, with TRBD2 matching 8 bases. CDR3 length: 15 amino acids. V lost 1 base, J lost 5 bases, and 5 bases stayed unmatched. Germline loops: CDR1 KGHDR, CDR2 SFDVKD.

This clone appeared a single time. CDR3 in DNA: TGCGCCAGCAGTCCCGGACTAGCGGGAGTCAATGAGCAGTTCTTC. Translation gives CASSPGLAGVNEQFF. The J gene is TRBJ2-1, the V gene TRBV5-1; 13 bases align to TRBD2. Germline V gene data show CDR1 as SGHRS and CDR2 as YFSETQ. CDR3 length: 15 residues. Trimming took 5 bases from V and 6 from J; bases not matched to a gene: 5.

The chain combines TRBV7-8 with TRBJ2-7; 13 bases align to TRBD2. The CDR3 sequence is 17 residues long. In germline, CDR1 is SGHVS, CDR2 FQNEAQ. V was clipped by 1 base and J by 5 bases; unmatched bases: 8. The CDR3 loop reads CASSLVGTSGNRNEQYF. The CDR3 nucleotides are TGTGCCAGCAGCTTAGTTGGGACTAGCGGGAATAGGAACGAGCAGTACTTC.

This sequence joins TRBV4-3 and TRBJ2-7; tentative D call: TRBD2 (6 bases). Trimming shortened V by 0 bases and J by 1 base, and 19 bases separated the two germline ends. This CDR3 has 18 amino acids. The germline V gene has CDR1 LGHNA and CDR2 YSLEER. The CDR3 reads CASSQETVSGTRSYEQYF. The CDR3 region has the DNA TGCGCCAGCAGCCAAGAGACGGTTAGCGGAACAAGATCCTACGAGCAGTACTTC.

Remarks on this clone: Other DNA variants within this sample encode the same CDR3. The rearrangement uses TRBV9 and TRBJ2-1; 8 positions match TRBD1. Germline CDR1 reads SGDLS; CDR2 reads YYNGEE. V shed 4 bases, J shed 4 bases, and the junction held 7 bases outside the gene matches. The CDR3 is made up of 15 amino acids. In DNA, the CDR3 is TGTGCCAGCAGCCCCCGGACAGGGAGATACAATGAGCAGTTCTTC. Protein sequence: CASSPRTGRYNEQFF. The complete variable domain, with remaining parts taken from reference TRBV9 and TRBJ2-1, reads DSGVTQTPKHLITATGQRVTLRCSPRSGDLSVYWYQQSLDQGLQFLIQYYNGEERAKGNILERFSAQQFPDLHSELNLSSLELGDSALYFCASSPRTGRYNEQFFGPGTRLTVL.

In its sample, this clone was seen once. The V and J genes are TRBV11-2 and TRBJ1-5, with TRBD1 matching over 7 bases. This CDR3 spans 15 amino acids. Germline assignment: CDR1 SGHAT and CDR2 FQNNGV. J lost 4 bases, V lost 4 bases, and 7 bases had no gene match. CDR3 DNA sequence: TGTGCCAGCAGCTCCGGGACAGCTCGGAATCAGCCCCAGCATTTT. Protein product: CASSSGTARNQPQHF.

In DNA, the CDR3 is TGTGCCAGCAGTAGGGAGGGGCAGGTCAGCTCTGGGGCCAACGTCCTGACTTTC. As protein: CASSREGQVSSGANVLTF. V and J are TRBV2 and TRBJ2-6; 7 nucleotides align to TRBD2. V trimming: 5 bases; J trimming: 0 bases; junction bases outside the gene matches: 10. The V gene's germline CDR1 is SNHLY and CDR2 FYNNEI. The CDR3 length is 18 residues.

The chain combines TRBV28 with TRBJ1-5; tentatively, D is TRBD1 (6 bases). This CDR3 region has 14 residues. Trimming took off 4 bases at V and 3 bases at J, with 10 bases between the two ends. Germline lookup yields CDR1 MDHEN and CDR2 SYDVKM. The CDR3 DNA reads TGTGCCAGCAGTTATACAGGGACCAATCAGCCCCAGCATTTT. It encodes CASSYTGTNQPQHF.

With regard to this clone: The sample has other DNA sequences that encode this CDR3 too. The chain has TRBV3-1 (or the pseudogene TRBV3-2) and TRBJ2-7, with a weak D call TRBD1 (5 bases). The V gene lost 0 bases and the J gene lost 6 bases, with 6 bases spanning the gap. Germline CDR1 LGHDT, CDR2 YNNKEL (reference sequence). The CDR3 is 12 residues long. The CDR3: CASSQEGREQYF. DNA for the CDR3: TGTGCCAGCAGCCAAGAGGGGCGCGAGCAGTACTTC.

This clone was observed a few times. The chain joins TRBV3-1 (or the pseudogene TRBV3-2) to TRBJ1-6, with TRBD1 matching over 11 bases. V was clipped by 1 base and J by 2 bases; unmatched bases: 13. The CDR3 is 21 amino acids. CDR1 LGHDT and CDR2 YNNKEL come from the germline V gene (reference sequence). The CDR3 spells CASSQVRWTGGVWAYNSPLHF. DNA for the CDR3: TGTGCCAGCAGCCAAGTACGGTGGACAGGGGGCGTATGGGCCTATAATTCACCCCTCCACTTT.

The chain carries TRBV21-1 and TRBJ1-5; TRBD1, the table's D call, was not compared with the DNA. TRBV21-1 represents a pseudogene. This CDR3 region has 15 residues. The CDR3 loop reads CASSKGAEGNQPQHF. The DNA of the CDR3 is TGTGCCAGCAGCAAGGGGGCTGAGGGCAATCAGCCCCAGCATTTT.

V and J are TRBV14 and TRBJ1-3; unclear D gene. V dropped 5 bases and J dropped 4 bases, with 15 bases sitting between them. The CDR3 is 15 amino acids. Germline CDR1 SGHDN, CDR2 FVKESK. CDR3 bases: TGTGCCAGCAGCAAACAACCCCGTGCCGGAAACACCATATATTTT. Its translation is CASSKQPRAGNTIYF.

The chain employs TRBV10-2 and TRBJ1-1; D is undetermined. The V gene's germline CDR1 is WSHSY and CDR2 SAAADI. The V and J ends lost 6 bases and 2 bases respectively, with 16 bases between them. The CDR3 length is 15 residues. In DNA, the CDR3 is TGCGCCAGCAGAGGCGCGAGGGAACTAAACACTGAAGCTTTCTTT. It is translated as CASRGARELNTEAFF.

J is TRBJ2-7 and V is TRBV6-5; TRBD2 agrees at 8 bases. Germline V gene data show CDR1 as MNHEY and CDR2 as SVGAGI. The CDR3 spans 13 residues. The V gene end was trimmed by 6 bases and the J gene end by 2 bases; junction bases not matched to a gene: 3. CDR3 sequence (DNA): TGTGCCAGCAGGTTAGCGGGGACCTACGAGCAGTACTTC. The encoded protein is CASRLAGTYEQYF.

The CDR3 coding sequence is TGTGCCAGCAGCTTAATTCGGGGTGGCTACACCTTC. It is translated as CASSLIRGGYTF. V and J are TRBV5-6 and TRBJ1-2, with D uncertain. This CDR3 has 12 residues. V shed 2 bases and J shed 7 bases, with 9 bases lying between them. CDR1 and CDR2 (germline): SGHDT, YYEEEE.

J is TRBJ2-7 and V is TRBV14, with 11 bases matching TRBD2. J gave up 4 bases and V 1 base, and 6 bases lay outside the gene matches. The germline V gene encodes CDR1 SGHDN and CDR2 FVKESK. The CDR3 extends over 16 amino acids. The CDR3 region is CASSQVRTSGLYEQYF. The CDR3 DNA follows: TGTGCCAGCAGCCAAGTACGGACTAGCGGGTTATACGAGCAGTACTTC. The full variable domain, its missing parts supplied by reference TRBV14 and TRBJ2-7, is EAGVTQFPSHSVIEKGQTVTLRCDPISGHDNLYWYRRVMGKEIKFLLHFVKESKQDESGMPNNRFLAERTGGTYSTLKVQPAELEDSGVYFCASSQVRTSGLYEQYFGPGTRLTVT.